This TCR beta chain is drawn from a study of blood T cell repertoires in COVID-19. Germline V CDR1 and CDR2: SEHNR, FQNEAQ (reference sequence). The ends lost 1 base at V and 2 bases at J; junction bases unmatched: 9. The CDR3 consists of 18 residues. Adults between about 18 and 89 years of age took part from under 25 US areas. Categorization into cohorts depended on clinical history that participants reported. The repertoire was sequenced with immunoSEQ multiplex PCR; TCRdb's copy has only in-frame clones and lacks some. The table includes about 270,000 clones, roughly 91% detected once. The chain combines TRBV7-9 with TRBJ1-5, with 9 bases aligning to TRBD1. The sample was PBMCs or T cells enriched from blood (not recorded which). The receptor was derived from a woman in her thirties or forties with acute COVID-19. CDR3 sequence: CASSLGLRDREGNQPQHF. The CDR3 nucleotides read TGTGCCAGCAGCTTAGGGCTCCGGGACAGGGAGGGCAATCAGCCCCAGCATTTT.